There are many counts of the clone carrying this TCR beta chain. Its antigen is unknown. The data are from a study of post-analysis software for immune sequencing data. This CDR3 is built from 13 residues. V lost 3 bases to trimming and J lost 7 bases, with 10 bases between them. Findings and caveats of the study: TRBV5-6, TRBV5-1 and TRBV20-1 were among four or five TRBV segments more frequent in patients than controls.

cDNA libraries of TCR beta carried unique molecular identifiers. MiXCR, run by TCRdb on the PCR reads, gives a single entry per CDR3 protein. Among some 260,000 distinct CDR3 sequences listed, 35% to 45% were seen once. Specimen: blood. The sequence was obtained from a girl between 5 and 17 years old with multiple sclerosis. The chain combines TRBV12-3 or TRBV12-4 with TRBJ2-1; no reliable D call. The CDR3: CASSFGPANEQFF. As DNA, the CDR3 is TGTGCCAGCAGTTTTGGTCCGGCTAATGAGCAGTTCTTC.